Below, 4 T cell receptor beta chains from the same sample are listed, as sequenced in a study of blood T cell repertoires in COVID-19. Profiling relied on immunoSEQ multiplex PCR, and the TCRdb table lists in-frame clones only, not all of them. Of a few hundred thousand clones listed, roughly 86% are singletons. The sample was peripheral blood. These receptors all come from a woman between 25 and 40 years old with COVID-19, enrolled during active disease.

The J gene is TRBJ2-7, the V gene TRBV11-1; 9 nucleotides align to TRBD1. V was clipped by 5 bases and J by 4 bases; unmatched bases: 12. CDR1 is SGHAT, CDR2 FQDESV, per germline (reference sequence). The CDR3 runs to 16 residues. CDR3 in DNA: TGTGCCAGCAGCCACACCCCTGGGACAGGGTTTTACGAGCAGTACTTC. Protein: CASSHTPGTGFYEQYF.

This chain uses TRBV5-6 with TRBJ2-5; TRBD2 matches at 7 bases. Looked up from germline, CDR1 is SGHDT and CDR2 is YYEEEE. The CDR3 covers 14 residues. V was pared by 4 bases and J by 2 bases, with 5 bases of the junction left unmatched. For the CDR3, the DNA is TGTGCCAGCAGCCTAGCGGAGGAACAAGAGACCCAGTACTTC. It encodes CASSLAEEQETQYF. Using reference TRBV5-6 and TRBJ2-5 for the parts outside the CDR3, the full variable domain is DAGVTQSPTHLIKTRGQQVTLRCSPKSGHDTVSWYQQALGQGPQFIFQYYEEEERQRGNFPDRFSGHQFPNYSSELNVNALLLGDSALYLCASSLAEEQETQYFGPGTRLLVL.

The chain recombines TRBV7-2 with TRBJ1-2; unclear D gene. The CDR3 consists of 13 residues. V shed 1 base and J shed 4 bases, with 7 bases lying between them. Germline V CDR1 and CDR2: SGHTA, FQGNSA. The CDR3 protein is CASSLVGSYGYTF. Written as DNA, the CDR3 is TGTGCCAGCAGCTTAGTGGGCAGCTATGGCTACACCTTC. The full variable domain, completed using reference TRBV7-2 and TRBJ1-2, is GAGVSQSPSNKVTEKGKDVELRCDPISGHTALYWYRQSLGQGLEFLIYFQGNSAPDKSGLPSDRFSAERTGGSVSTLTIQRTQQEDSAVYLCASSLVGSYGYTFGSGTRLTVV.

This clone was observed a few times. The chain is built from TRBV27 and TRBJ2-7; 7 bases map to TRBD2. This CDR3 has 16 residues. CDR1 is MNHEY and CDR2 is SMNVEV in the germline V gene (reference sequence). V trimming: 1 base; J trimming: 3 bases; junction bases outside the gene matches: 9. The CDR3 DNA reads TGTGCCAGCAGTTTATTAGAGGGCGGGAGAGGCTACGAGCAGTACTTC. As protein: CASSLLEGGRGYEQYF.